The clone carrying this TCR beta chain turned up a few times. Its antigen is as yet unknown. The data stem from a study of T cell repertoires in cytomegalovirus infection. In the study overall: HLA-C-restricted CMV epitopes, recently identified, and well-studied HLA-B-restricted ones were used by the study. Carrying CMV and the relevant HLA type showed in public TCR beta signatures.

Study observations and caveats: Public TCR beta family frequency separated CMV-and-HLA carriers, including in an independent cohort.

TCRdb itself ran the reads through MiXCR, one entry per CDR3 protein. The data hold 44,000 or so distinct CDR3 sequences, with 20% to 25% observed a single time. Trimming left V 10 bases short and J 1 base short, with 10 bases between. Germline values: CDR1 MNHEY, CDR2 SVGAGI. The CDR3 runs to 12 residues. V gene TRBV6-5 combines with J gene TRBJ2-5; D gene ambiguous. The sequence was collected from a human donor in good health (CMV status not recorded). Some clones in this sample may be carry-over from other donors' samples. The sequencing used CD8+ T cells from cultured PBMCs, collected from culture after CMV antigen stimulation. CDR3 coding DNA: TGTGCCACCGGGCCGTTCCAAGAGACCCAGTACTTC. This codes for CATGPFQETQYF.